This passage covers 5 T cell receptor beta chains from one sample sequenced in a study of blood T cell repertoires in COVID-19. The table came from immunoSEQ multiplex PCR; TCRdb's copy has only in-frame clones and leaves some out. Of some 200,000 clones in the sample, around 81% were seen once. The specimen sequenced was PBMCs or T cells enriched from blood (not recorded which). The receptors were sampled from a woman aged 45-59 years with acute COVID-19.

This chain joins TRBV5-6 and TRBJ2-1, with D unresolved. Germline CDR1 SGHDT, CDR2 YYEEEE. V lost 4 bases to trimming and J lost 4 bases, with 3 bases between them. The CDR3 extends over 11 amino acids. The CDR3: CASSLYNEQFF. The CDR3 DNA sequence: TGTGCCAGCAGCCTTTACAATGAGCAGTTCTTC.

The CDR3 reads CATNAKQGYEQYF. The CDR3 DNA reads TGTGCCACCAACGCCAAACAGGGTTACGAGCAGTACTTC. The chain has TRBV10-3 and TRBJ2-7; D perhaps matches TRBD1 (6 bases). The CDR3 length is 13 residues. Germline V gene sequence: CDR1 ENHRY, CDR2 SYGVKD. V was clipped by 10 bases and J by 4 bases, with 17 bases between them.

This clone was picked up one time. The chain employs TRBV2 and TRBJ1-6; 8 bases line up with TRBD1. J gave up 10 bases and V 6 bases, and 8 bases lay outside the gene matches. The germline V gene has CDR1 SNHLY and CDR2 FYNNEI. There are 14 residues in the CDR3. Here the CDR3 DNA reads TGTGCCAGCAGAACAACAGGGGGGGTATCACCCCTCCACTTT. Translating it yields CASRTTGGVSPLHF. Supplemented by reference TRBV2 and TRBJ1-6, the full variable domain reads EPEVTQTPSHQVTQMGQEVILRCVPISNHLYFYWYRQILGQKVEFLVSFYNNEISEKSEIFDDQFSVERPDGSNFTLKIRSTKLEDSAMYFCASRTTGGVSPLHFGNGTRLTVT.

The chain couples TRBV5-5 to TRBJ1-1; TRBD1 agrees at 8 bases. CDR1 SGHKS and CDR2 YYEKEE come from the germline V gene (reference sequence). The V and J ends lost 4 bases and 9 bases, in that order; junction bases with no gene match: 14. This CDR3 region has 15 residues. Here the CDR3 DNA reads TGTGCCAGCAGCGCTGGGTTACACCGGGACAGGAAAGCTTTCTTT. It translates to CASSAGLHRDRKAFF. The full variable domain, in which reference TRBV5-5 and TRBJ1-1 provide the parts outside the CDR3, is DAGVTQSPTHLIKTRGQQVTLRCSPISGHKSVSWYQQVLGQGPQFIFQYYEKEERGRGNFPDRFSARQFPNYSSELNVNALLLGDSALYLCASSAGLHRDRKAFFGQGTRLTVV.

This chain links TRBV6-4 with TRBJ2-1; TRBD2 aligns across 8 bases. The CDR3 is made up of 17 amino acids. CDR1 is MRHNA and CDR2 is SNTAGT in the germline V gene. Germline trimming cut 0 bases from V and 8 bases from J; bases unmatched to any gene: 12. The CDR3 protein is CASSDSIVAGGHDEQFF. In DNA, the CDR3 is TGTGCCAGCAGTGACTCGATTGTTGCGGGAGGTCATGATGAGCAGTTCTTC.